This record looks at one T cell receptor beta chain sequence and its context. Antigen: not known. This specimen belongs to a study of shared clonotypes between healthy human individuals. Whole-study context: There were three CD4 naive, three CD4 memory, two CD8 naive and one CD8 memory plates per donor.

This CDR3 contains 17 residues. Trimming cost V 5 bases and J 5 bases; bases outside gene matches: 12. The germline CDR1 and CDR2 sequences are LNHDA and SQIVND (reference sequence). Several immunoSEQ plates held equal portions of the genomic DNA taken from each subset. Using immunoSEQ multiplex PCR, the repertoire was profiled, and TCRdb retains in-frame clones only, with some absent. Among 2 million to 2.5 million clones listed, about 95% were seen once. CD45RO negativity and positive selection for CCR7 defined naive CD8 cells, a population that excluded terminally differentiated effector memory CD45RA+ cells. The study enrolled healthy HIV-negative adults without recent acute infections or vaccinations as donors. Broader study findings: Generally, naive subsets came out with larger estimated richness than memory subsets.

The chain employs TRBV19 and TRBJ2-3, with TRBD2 matching over 11 bases. This sequence originates from a man younger than 35 in good health. The sample taken for sequencing was naive CD8+ T cells sorted from blood. CDR3 DNA: TGTGCCAGTAGTTCGGTCCAGGGACTAGCGGACCGAGATACGCAGTATTTT. Protein sequence: CASSSVQGLADRDTQYF.